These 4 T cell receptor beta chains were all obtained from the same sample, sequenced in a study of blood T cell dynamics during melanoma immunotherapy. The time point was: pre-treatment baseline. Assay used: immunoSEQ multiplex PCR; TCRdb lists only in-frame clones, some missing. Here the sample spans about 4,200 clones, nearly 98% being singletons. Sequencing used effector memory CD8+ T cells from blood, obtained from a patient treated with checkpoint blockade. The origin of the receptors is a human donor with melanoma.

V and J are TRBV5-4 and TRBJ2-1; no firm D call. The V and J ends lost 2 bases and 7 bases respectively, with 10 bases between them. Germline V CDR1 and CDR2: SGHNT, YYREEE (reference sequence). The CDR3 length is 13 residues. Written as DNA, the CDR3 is TGTGCCAGCAGCTTCAGTGGTGTGAATGAGCAGTTCTTC. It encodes CASSFSGVNEQFF.

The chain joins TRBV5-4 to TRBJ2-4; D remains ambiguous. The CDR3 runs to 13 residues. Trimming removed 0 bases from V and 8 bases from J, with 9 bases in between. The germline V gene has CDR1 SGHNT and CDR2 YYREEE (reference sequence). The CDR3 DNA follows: TGTGCCAGCAGCTTGGATCCTCTTGACATTCAGTACTTC. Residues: CASSLDPLDIQYF.

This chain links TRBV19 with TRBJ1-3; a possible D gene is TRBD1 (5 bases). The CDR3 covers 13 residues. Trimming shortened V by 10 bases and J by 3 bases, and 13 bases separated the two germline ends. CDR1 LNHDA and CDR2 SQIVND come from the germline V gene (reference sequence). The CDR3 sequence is CATRVGFGNTIYF. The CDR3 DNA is TGTGCCACCAGGGTAGGGTTTGGAAACACCATATATTTT.

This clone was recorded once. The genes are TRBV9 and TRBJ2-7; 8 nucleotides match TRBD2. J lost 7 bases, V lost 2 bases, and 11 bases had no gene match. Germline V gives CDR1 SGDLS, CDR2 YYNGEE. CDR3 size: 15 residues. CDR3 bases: TGTGCCAGCAGCGTCCGGGGTAGCGGGGATGCTGAGCAGTACTTC. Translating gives CASSVRGSGDAEQYF.